This T cell receptor beta chain was captured in a study of blood T cell repertoires in COVID-19. This clone appeared once. Germline CDR1 and CDR2: MNHEY and SMNVEV (reference sequence). The CDR3 runs to 13 residues. Unmatched junction bases numbered 6, after V lost 6 bases and J lost 7 bases. Authors' data handling: Quantification of nucleated cells was approximated via reference gene primer amplification. Sequenced by immunoSEQ multiplex PCR; TCRdb stores in-frame clones only, minus some. Clonal size and the V and J genes are those of that table, whereas D and trimming came from the DNA. The table has roughly 400,000 clones, around 90% seen once; the top ten hold about 0.6%. Cohort 3 donors were reported recovered after two negative PCRs, clearance, or symptom resolution.

Source material: PBMCs or T cells enriched from blood (not recorded which). This receptor was identified in a man in his late teens or twenties who had recovered from COVID-19. This chain connects TRBV27 to TRBJ1-1; 9 positions match TRBD1. CDR3 sequence: CASRNTGGLEAFF. The CDR3 DNA sequence: TGTGCCAGCAGAAATACAGGGGGCCTTGAAGCTTTCTTT.